This TCR beta chain is drawn from a study of shared clonotypes between healthy human individuals. Study-wide background: Plates per donor: three CD4 naive, three CD4 memory, two CD8 naive, one CD8 memory. General study results and limits: The represented genetic and exposure-history diversity was limited by the small number of donors.

In the original workflow: ImmunoSEQ output lacked quality scores and full-length reads, limiting matched filtering. Assay: immunoSEQ multiplex PCR; the TCRdb copy retains only in-frame clones and omits some. That table is the source of V, J and clone size, and D and trimming were worked out from the DNA. The repertoire has 2 million to 2.5 million clones, approximately 94% of them found once; the top ten carry about 1.8%. Germline assignment: CDR1 SGHRS and CDR2 YFSETQ. The V end was cut by 4 bases, the J end by 5 bases, with 18 bases between. The CDR3 is made up of 15 amino acids. CD8 cells regarded as naive lacked CD45RO, were positively chosen for CCR7, and omitted terminally differentiated effector memory CD45RA+ cells. As concerns this clone: Its target is not known.

The source material was naive CD8+ T cells from PBMCs. The rearrangement uses TRBV5-1 and TRBJ1-1; possibly TRBD1 for D (5 bases). The TCR was taken from a man aged 18-30 years in good health. Some clones in this sample may be carry-over from other donors' samples. As DNA, the CDR3 is TGCGCCAGCAGCCCCCGGACCCCGGGGGAGACTGAAGCTTTCTTT. Its protein is CASSPRTPGETEAFF.